What follows are 8 T cell receptor beta chains derived from one specimen sequenced in a study of spatial heterogeneity in lung cancer. Each CDR3 protein is one row after TCRdb ran MiXCR on the 5' RACE reads. Of 72,000 or so distinct CDR3 sequences in the sample, roughly 9% were seen once. Time point reported: blood at routine non-recurrence follow-up after resection. The sequences come from PBMCs, collected at follow-up. The source is a female donor with early-stage non-small cell lung cancer.

The rearrangement joins TRBV10-3 to TRBJ2-2, with a weak D call TRBD1 (6 bases). Trimming pared 4 bases from V and 4 bases from J, leaving 19 bases between. Germline V gene lookup returns CDR1 ENHRY and CDR2 SYGVKD. There are 17 residues in the CDR3. CDR3 sequence (DNA): TGTGCCATCAGTGCAAGTTTACAGGGTTCGGGCACCGGGGAGCTGTTTTTT. Translation: CAISASLQGSGTGELFF.

This clonotype came up a few times. The chain couples TRBV6-5 to TRBJ2-7; a weak D match, TRBD1 (6 bases). Per germline, CDR1 MNHEY and CDR2 SVGAGI. The CDR3 covers 14 residues. The germline V and J ends were trimmed by 0 bases and 4 bases, with 10 bases remaining between them. CDR3 DNA: TGTGCCAGCAGTTACTCGAGGGACACTTACGAGCAGTACTTC. Translated: CASSYSRDTYEQYF.

This clonotype was seen a handful of times. This chain links TRBV20-1 with TRBJ2-2; tentatively, D is TRBD1 or TRBD2 (5 bases each). V was cut by 5 bases and J by 3 bases, with 10 bases left in between. CDR1 and CDR2 from the germline V gene are DFQATT and SNEGSKA (reference sequence). The CDR3 sequence is 13 residues long. This CDR3 reads CSAGGTDTGELFF. The CDR3 DNA is TGCAGTGCTGGGGGTACTGACACCGGGGAGCTGTTTTTT.

The chain has TRBV5-1 and TRBJ2-5; D could derive from TRBD1 or TRBD2 (5 bases each). The germline gives CDR1 SGHRS, CDR2 YFSETQ. With 0 bases removed from V and 5 bases from J, the gap between germline ends came to 8 bases. The CDR3 has 13 residues. CDR3 region: CASSLGGIETQYF. The CDR3, as DNA: TGCGCCAGCAGCTTGGGGGGGATCGAGACCCAGTACTTC.

At least ten counts were recorded for this clonotype. The chain has TRBV27 and TRBJ1-1; D is unclear. V was trimmed by 10 bases and J by 0 bases, leaving 12 bases between them. The CDR3 consists of 13 residues. In germline, CDR1 is MNHEY, CDR2 SMNVEV (reference sequence). The CDR3 reads CATGPTLNTEAFF. In DNA, the CDR3 is TGTGCCACAGGACCGACCCTGAACACTGAAGCTTTCTTT.

The genes are TRBV7-3 and TRBJ1-6; D call uncertain. The CDR3 is made up of 15 amino acids. The V gene lost 5 bases and the J gene lost 0 bases, with 8 bases spanning the gap. Germline V gives CDR1 SGHTA, CDR2 FQGTGA. CDR3 sequence: CASSLFSSYNSPLHF. DNA of the CDR3: TGTGCCAGCAGCCTCTTCAGCTCCTATAATTCACCCCTCCACTTT.

This clonotype was picked up many times. This chain uses TRBV5-1 with TRBJ2-2, with D possibly called TRBD1 or TRBD2 (5 bases each). V was shortened by 4 bases and J by 7 bases, with 11 bases between the two germline ends. Germline V CDR1 and CDR2: SGHRS, YFSETQ. The CDR3 contains 13 residues. The CDR3 is CASSPTEGGELFF. The DNA for the CDR3 is TGCGCCAGCAGCCCGACAGAGGGCGGGGAGCTGTTTTTT.

This clonotype came up many times. CDR3 amino acids: CASSPGGSNTEAFF. DNA for the CDR3: TGTGCCAGCTCCCCCGGGGGCTCGAACACTGAAGCTTTCTTT. The genes are TRBV28 and TRBJ1-1, with D perhaps matching TRBD1 (6 bases). Trimming removed 8 bases at V and 1 base at J, with 14 bases between. This CDR3 is built from 14 residues. Germline CDR1 and CDR2: MDHEN and SYDVKM.